These 15 T cell receptor beta chains share one sample of origin, sequenced in a study of blood T cell repertoires in COVID-19 (dated by TCRdb to 2018 to 2020). Libraries were built with the immunoSEQ multiplex PCR assay. TCRdb stores this immuneACCESS table with in-frame sequences only. Part of the clones is absent; in the studies checked, under half of the shortfall reflects unresolved V genes, and no reason is known for the rest. For this sample there are more than 300,000 clones; approximately 88% appear just once. The ten largest clones add up to 1.5% to 2% of the sample. The sample comprised peripheral blood. All receptors come from a woman aged 30 to 39 with COVID-19, enrolled during active disease.

V usage is TRBV28 and J usage is TRBJ1-5, with 9 bases identical to TRBD1. Germline assignment: CDR1 MDHEN and CDR2 SYDVKM. CDR3 length equals 16 residues. J lost 5 bases, V lost 4 bases, and 9 bases had no gene match. CDR3 sequence reads: CASSSLLGTGYQPQHF. For the CDR3, the DNA is TGTGCCAGCAGTTCTCTCCTTGGGACAGGGTATCAGCCCCAGCATTTT.

V usage is TRBV20-1 and J usage is TRBJ1-2; perhaps TRBD1 as D (5 bases). The CDR3 is 11 residues long. V was pared by 4 bases and J by 4 bases, with 7 bases between. The germline V gene encodes CDR1 DFQATT and CDR2 SNEGSKA (reference sequence). For the CDR3, the DNA is TGCAGTGCTATCGACAGCTATGGCTACACCTTC. Residues: CSAIDSYGYTF.

The DNA for the CDR3 is TGCGCCAGCAGCTTGGGGCGGATTGGCTACACCTTC. It specifies CASSLGRIGYTF. V usage is TRBV5-1 and J usage is TRBJ1-2; D gene ambiguous. Looked up from germline, CDR1 is SGHRS and CDR2 is YFSETQ. There are 12 residues in the CDR3. Trimming took 0 bases from V and 7 from J, leaving 7 bases between them. The full variable domain, its missing parts supplied by reference TRBV5-1 and TRBJ1-2, is KAGVTQTPRYLIKTRGQQVTLSCSPISGHRSVSWYQQTPGQGLQFLFEYFSETQRNKGNFPGRFSGRQFSNSRSEMNVSTLELGDSALYLCASSLGRIGYTFGSGTRLTVV.

The V and J genes are TRBV7-8 and TRBJ1-2; D is undetermined. Germline CDR1 is SGHVS and CDR2 is FQNEAQ. V gave up 5 bases and J gave up 2 bases, with 15 bases separating them. The CDR3 sequence is 15 residues long. Written as DNA, the CDR3 is TGTGCCAGCAGCCCTTCAACCCAGCGGAACTATGGCTACACCTTC. Protein: CASSPSTQRNYGYTF.

The chain carries TRBV5-4 and TRBJ2-2; 7 bases align to TRBD2. V dropped 6 bases and J dropped 2; count of bases not matched to a gene: 7. The CDR3 is 15 residues long. Germline loops: CDR1 SGHNT, CDR2 YYREEE (reference sequence). The DNA for the CDR3 is TGTGCCAGCACCGTTGAGCGGGGTAACACCGGGGAGCTGTTTTTT. Translation: CASTVERGNTGELFF.

Notes on this clone: At one of its ends the junction is not consistent with the germline gene, which may arise from a read error. The V call is TRBV5-6, the J call TRBJ1-2, with TRBD1 as a possible D gene (6 bases). Germline assignment: CDR1 SGHDT and CDR2 YYEEEE. The CDR3 runs 13 residues. The DNA of the CDR3 is TGTGCCAGCACCTTGACAGGATTTTATGGCTACACCTTC. It encodes CASTLTGFYGYTF.

This chain connects TRBV7-2 to TRBJ1-2, with unresolved D. Looked up from germline, CDR1 is SGHTA and CDR2 is FQGNSA. Trimming cost V 4 bases and J 2 bases, with 14 bases left between them. The CDR3 consists of 15 residues. CDR3 residues: CASSSRRGSNYGYTF. CDR3 in DNA: TGTGCCAGCAGCTCCCGACGGGGATCCAACTATGGCTACACCTTC.

V and J are TRBV12-3 or TRBV12-4 and TRBJ1-1, with D unresolved. The CDR3 consists of 13 residues. The ends were cut back, 3 bases at V and 0 bases at J, with 5 bases in the middle. The DNA of the CDR3 is TGTGCCAGCAGTTTTGTCTTGAACACTGAAGCTTTCTTT. This sequence encodes CASSFVLNTEAFF.

The chain is built from TRBV6-5 and TRBJ2-3; a weak D match, TRBD1 (5 bases). Deletions cut 1 base from V and 6 bases from J, with 17 bases between. The CDR3 runs 16 residues. CDR1 and CDR2 (germline): MNHEY, SVGAGI. The CDR3 bases are TGTGCCAGCAGTTACTTGGACAAATTGGAAGGGGATACGCAGTATTTT. Protein sequence: CASSYLDKLEGDTQYF.

The CDR3 DNA reads TGTGCCAGCAGCCAATCGACAGGGGCCCATTATAGCAATCAGCCCCAGCATTTT. Protein product: CASSQSTGAHYSNQPQHF. V gene TRBV3-1 (or the pseudogene TRBV3-2) combines with J gene TRBJ1-5, with 8 bases aligning to TRBD1. Per the germline V gene, CDR1 is LGHDT and CDR2 is YNNKEL (reference sequence). The CDR3 has 18 residues. V lost 2 bases and J lost 0; bases outside the gene matches: 9.

As to this clone: A junction boundary mismatches the germline segment, possibly from a read error. The gene calls are TRBV6-5 and TRBJ1-4, with TRBD1 as a possible D gene (6 bases). Per germline, CDR1 MNHEY and CDR2 SVGAGI. The CDR3 totals 12 residues. CDR3 region: CASRPSGGSWIF. In nucleotides, the CDR3 is TGTGCCAGCAGACCCTCGGGGGGCAGCTGGATTTTT.

The V gene is TRBV5-6, the J gene TRBJ2-1; tentatively, D is TRBD2 (5 bases). The CDR3 is 12 residues long. Germline V gene lookup returns CDR1 SGHDT and CDR2 YYEEEE. Trimming took off 4 bases at V and 9 bases at J, with 11 bases between the two ends. CDR3 amino acids: CASSPEAGEQFF. CDR3 coding DNA: TGTGCCAGCAGCCCAGAGGCGGGTGAGCAGTTCTTC.

Written as DNA, the CDR3 is TGTGCCAGCAGCTTGGAGAGGAGAAACACCATATATTTT. Protein sequence: CASSLERRNTIYF. This rearrangement joins TRBV5-6 to TRBJ1-3; the D is unclear. Germline V CDR1 and CDR2: SGHDT, YYEEEE. Deletions cut 0 bases from V and 5 bases from J, with 6 bases between. The CDR3 consists of 13 residues.

The chain joins TRBV3-1 (or the pseudogene TRBV3-2) to TRBJ2-3, with a weak D call TRBD2 (5 bases). This CDR3 has 15 amino acids. The V and J ends lost 4 bases and 4 bases respectively, with 15 bases between them. Germline V lookup: CDR1 LGHDT, CDR2 YNNKEL (reference sequence). CDR3 nucleotide sequence: TGTGCCAGCAGCCTCCTCGGGGTCCGAGCAGATACGCAGTATTTT. This codes for CASSLLGVRADTQYF.

The J gene is TRBJ1-6, the V gene TRBV7-2; 7 positions match TRBD1. This CDR3 has 15 amino acids. Germline V gene lookup returns CDR1 SGHTA and CDR2 FQGNSA. Unmatched junction bases numbered 8, after V lost 5 bases and J lost 7 bases. The CDR3 coding sequence is TGTGCCAGCAGCGCCCCGGGACAGACCAATTCACCCCTCCACTTT. Protein product: CASSAPGQTNSPLHF.